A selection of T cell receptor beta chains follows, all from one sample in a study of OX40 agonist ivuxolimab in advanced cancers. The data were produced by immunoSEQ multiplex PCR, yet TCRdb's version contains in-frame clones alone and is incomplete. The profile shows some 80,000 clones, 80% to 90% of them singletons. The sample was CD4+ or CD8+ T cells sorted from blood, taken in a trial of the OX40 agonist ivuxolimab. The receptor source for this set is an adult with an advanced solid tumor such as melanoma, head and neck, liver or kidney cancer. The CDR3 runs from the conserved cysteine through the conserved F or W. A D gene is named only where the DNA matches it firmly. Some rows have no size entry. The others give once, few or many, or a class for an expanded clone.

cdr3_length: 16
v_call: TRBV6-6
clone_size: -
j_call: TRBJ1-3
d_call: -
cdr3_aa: CASSNVGPPSGNTIYF
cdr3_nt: TGTGCCAGCAGTAACGTTGGGCCACCGTCTGGAAACACCATATATTTT

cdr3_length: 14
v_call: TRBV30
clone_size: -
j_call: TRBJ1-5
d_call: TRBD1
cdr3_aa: CAWSVQAAGGAQHF
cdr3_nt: TGTGCCTGGAGTGTACAAGCGGCAGGGGGCGCCCAGCATTTT

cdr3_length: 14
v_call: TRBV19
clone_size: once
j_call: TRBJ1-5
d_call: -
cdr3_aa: CASSIRGRDQPQHF
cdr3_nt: TGTGCCAGTAGTATTAGAGGGAGGGATCAGCCCCAGCATTTT

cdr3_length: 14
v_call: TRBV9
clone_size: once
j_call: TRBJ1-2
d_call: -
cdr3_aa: CASSVGPGDYGYTF
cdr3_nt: TGTGCCAGCAGCGTAGGACCTGGCGACTATGGCTACACCTTC

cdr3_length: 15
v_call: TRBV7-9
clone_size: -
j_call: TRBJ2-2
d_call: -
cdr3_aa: CASSGGLGYTGELFF
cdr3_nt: TGTGCCAGCAGCGGCGGGTTGGGGTACACCGGGGAGCTGTTTTTT

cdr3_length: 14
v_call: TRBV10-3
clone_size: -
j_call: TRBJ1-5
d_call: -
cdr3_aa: CAISARDNNQPQHF
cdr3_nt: TGTGCCATCAGCGCCCGGGACAACAATCAGCCCCAGCATTTT

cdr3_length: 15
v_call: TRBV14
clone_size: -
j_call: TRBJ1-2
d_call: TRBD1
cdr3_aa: CASSRLRQGLYGYTF
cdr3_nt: TGTGCCAGCAGCCGTCTACGACAGGGCCTCTATGGCTACACCTTC

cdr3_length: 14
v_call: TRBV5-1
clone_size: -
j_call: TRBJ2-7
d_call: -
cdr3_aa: CASSVPRGTYEQYF
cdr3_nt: TGCGCCAGCAGCGTACCGCGGGGAACCTACGAGCAGTACTTC

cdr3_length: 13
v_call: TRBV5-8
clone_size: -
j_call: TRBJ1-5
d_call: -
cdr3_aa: CASSLTKGQPQHF
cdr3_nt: TGTGCCAGCAGCTTGACTAAAGGGCAGCCCCAGCATTTT

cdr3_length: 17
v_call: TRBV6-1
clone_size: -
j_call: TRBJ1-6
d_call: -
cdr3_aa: CASSVTDGPSSDSPLHF
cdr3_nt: TGTGCCAGCAGTGTAACGGACGGCCCGTCTTCGGATTCACCCCTCCACTTT

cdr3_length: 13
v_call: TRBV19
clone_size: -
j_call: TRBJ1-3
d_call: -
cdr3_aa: CASNGVSGNTIYF
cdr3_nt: TGTGCCAGTAACGGAGTCTCAGGAAACACCATATATTTT

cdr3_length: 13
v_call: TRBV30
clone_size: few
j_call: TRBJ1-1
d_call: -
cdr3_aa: CAWSVAGDTEAFF
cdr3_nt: TGTGCCTGGAGTGTGGCGGGGGACACTGAAGCTTTCTTT

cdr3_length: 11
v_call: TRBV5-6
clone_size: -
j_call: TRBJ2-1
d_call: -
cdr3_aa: CASSFNNEQFF
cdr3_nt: TGTGCCAGCAGCTTTAACAATGAGCAGTTCTTC

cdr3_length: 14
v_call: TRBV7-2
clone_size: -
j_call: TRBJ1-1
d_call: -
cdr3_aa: CASSPAGGYTEAFF
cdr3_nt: TGTGCCAGCAGCCCGGCGGGGGGCTACACTGAAGCTTTCTTT

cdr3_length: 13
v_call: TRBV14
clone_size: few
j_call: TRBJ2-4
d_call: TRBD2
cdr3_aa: CASSPGGKNIQYF
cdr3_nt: TGTGCCAGCAGTCCCGGGGGGAAAAACATTCAGTACTTC

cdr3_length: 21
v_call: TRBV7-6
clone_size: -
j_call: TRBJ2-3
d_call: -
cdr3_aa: CASSLIASRPYLTGLTDTQYF
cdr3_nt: TGTGCCAGCAGCCTGATAGCTAGCCGGCCGTATCTTACGGGGCTCACAGATACGCAGTATTTT

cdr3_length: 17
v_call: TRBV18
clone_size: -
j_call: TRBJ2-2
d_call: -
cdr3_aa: CASSTGHRLSDTGELFF
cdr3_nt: TGTGCCAGCTCGACGGGACACCGTTTATCTGACACCGGGGAGCTGTTTTTT

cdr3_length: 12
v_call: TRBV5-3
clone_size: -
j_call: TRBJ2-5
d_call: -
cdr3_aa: CAQESGSETQYF
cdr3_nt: TGTGCGCAGGAATCCGGATCAGAGACCCAGTACTTC

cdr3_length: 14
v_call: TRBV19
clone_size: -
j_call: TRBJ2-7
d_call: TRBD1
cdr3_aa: CASSTGTGLYEQYF
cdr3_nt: TGTGCCAGTAGCACCGGGACAGGACTCTACGAGCAGTACTTC

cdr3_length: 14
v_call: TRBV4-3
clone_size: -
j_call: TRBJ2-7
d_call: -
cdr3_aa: CASSQDRSSYEQYF
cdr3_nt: TGCGCCAGCAGCCAAGACAGGAGCTCCTACGAGCAGTACTTC

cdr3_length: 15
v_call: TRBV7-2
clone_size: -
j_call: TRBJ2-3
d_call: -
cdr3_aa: CASSLMRVRTDTQYF
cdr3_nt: TGTGCCAGCAGCTTAATGAGGGTACGCACAGATACGCAGTATTTT

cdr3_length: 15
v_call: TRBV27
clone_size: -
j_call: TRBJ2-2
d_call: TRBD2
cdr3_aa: CASSKRGGATGELFF
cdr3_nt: TGTGCCAGCAGTAAGCGGGGGGGAGCCACCGGGGAGCTGTTTTTT